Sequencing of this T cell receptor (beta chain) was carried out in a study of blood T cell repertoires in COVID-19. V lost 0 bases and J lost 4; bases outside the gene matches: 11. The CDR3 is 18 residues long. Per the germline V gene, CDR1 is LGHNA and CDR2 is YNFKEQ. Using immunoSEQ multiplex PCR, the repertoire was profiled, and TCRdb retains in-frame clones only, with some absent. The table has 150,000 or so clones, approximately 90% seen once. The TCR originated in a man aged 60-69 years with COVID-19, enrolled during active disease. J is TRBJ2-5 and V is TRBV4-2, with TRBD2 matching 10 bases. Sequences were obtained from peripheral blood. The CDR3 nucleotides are TGTGCCAGCAGCCAAGATACAAGTCTCCTAGCGGGGGTAGAGACCCAGTACTTC. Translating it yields CASSQDTSLLAGVETQYF.